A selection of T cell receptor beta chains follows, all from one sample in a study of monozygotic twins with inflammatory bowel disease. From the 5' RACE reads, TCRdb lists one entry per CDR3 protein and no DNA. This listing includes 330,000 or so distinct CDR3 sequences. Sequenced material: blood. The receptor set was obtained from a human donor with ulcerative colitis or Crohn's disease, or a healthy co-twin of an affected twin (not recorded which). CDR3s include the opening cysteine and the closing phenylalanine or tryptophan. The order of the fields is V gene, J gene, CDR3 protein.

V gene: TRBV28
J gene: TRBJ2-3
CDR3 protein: CASSPRPGQSTDTQYF

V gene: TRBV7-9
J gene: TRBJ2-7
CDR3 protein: CASSSQYEQYF

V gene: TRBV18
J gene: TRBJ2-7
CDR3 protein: CASSGVGGPSYEQYF

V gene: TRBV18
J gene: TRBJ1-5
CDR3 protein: CASSPNQGAGQPQHF

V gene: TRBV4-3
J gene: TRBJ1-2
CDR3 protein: CASSQGRGAYGYTF

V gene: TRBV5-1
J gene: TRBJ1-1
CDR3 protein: CASSLDGHYLNTEAFF

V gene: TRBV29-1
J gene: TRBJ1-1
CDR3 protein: CSVRILLNTEAFF

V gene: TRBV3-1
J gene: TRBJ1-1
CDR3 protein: CASVGGTEAFF

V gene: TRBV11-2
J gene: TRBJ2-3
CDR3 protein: CASSSTGYWIDTQYF

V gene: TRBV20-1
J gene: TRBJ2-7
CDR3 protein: CSAKGNSYEQYF

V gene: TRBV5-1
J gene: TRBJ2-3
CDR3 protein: CASSFMISTDTQYF

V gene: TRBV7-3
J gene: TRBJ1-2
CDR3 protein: CASSPTTLTDYGYTF

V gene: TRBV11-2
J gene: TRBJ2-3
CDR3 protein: CASSLEQNTDTQYF

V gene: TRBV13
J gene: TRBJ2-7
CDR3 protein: CASSFRLAPYEQYF

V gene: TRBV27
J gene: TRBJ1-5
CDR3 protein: CASSYRGESQPQHF

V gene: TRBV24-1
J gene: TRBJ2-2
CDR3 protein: CATSDHRWADTGELFF

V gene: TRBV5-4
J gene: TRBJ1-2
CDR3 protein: CASSPPRAANYGYTF

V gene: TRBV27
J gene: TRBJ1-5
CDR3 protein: CASKAGGWNQPQHF

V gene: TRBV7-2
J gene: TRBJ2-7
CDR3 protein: CASSFGVVAGAQYF

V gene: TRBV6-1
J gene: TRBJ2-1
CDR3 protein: CASRLEGSYYNEQFF

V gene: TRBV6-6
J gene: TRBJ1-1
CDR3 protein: CASSYDEGNTEAFF

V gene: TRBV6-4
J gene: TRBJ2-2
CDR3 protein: CASSDGQGDTGELFF

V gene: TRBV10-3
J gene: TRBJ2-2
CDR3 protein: CAISGEGRSGELFF

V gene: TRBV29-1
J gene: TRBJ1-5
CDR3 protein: CSVSSGGSQPQHF

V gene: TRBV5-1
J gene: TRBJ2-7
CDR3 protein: CASSFDPSYEQYF

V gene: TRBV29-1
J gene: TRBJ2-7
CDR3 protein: CSVAVAGIYEQYF

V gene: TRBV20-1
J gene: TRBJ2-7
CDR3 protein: CSASRDSYYEQYF

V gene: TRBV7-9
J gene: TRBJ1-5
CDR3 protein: CASSPLGQGNQPQHF

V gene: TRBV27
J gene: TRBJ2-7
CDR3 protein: CASSLYGAGYEQYF

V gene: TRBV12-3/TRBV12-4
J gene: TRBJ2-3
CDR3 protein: CASSLKSTDTQYF

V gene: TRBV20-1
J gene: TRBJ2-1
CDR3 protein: CSARKRAMYNEQFF

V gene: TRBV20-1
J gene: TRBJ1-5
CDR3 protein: CSVGGQHQPQHF

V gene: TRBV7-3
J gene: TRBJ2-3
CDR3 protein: CASSLTLGTDTQYF

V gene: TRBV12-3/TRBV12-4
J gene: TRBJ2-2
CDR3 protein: CASSFRTVNTGELFF

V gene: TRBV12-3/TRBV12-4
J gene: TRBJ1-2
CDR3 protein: CASSNTGNYGYTF

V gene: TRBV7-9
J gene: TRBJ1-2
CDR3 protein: CASSDPGNYGYTF

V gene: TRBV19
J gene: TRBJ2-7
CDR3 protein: CASSIDSSGQSYEQYF

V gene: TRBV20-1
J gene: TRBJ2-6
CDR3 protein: CSARDLSSGANVLTF

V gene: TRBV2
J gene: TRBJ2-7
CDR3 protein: CASRNSGGYEQYF

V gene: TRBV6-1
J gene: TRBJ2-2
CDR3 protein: CASAWAFGELFF

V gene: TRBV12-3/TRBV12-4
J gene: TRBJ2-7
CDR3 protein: CASSLNGVNYEQYF

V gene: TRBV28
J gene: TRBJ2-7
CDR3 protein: CASSFPQYSGPWLEQYF

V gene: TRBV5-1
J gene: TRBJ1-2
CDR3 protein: CASSLVSPGAGLHYGYTF

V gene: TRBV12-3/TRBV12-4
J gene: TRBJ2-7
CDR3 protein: CASSLARYEQYF

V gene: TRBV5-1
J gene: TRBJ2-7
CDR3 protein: CASRRTSGSYEQYF

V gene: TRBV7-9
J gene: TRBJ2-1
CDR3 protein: CASSPRLASSYNEQFF

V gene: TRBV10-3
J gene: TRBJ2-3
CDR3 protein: CAISESAGGTDTQYF